The clone carrying this T cell receptor (beta chain) was recorded a few times. Its target is not known. The PCR was carried out with 60 Vbeta primers and 13 Jbeta primers. TCRdb's copy holds only in-frame clones and misses some; the assay was immunoSEQ multiplex PCR. The data show roughly 80,000 clones, about three quarters seen once. The sample is drawn from a study of cytomegalovirus exposure and HLA in healthy donors. This CDR3 is 11 amino acids long. Germline values: CDR1 MGHDK, CDR2 SYGVNS. V was cut by 6 bases and J by 11 bases, with 11 bases left in between. Study results and caveats: Earlier analysis yielded a pattern in which most TCR beta V segments were productive about 90% or about 30% of the time. Apparent HLA restriction characterized most CMV-associated TCR beta chains in a later analysis.

The donors were healthy bone marrow donors. The sequencing input was PBMCs. The chain couples TRBV25-1 to TRBJ2-1, with TRBD2 as a possible D gene (6 bases). This receptor was obtained from a man in his fifties or sixties in good health and CMV-seropositive. The CDR3 DNA reads TGTGCCAGCAGATCTAGCGAGAAGCAGTTCTTC. Protein: CASRSSEKQFF.